A selection of T cell receptor beta chains follows, all from one sample in a study of PD-1 blockade in mismatch repair-deficient tumors. TCRdb keeps only in-frame clones here, not all; method: immunoSEQ multiplex PCR. In the table there are over 100,000 clones, roughly 80% of which are singletons. The sample here was peripheral blood, taken approximately 60 weeks after starting pembrolizumab. The receptor source for this set is an adult with mismatch repair-deficient cancer. Both conserved end residues are part of each CDR3. A D gene is named only where the DNA matches it firmly. Not all rows give a size; the values are once, few, many and, for expanded clones, a class.

>TRBV6-5|TRBJ2-7|TRBD1|once
CASSGSGTGKYEQYF
TGTGCCAGCAGTGGGTCCGGGACAGGAAAATACGAGCAGTACTTC
>TRBV30|TRBJ1-2|NA|NA
CAWSRPQEDYTF
TGTGCCTGGAGTCGCCCCCAAGAAGACTACACCTTC
>TRBV6-1|TRBJ2-6|NA|NA
CASSEWRGTSSGANVLTF
TGTGCCAGCAGTGAATGGCGGGGAACCTCCTCTGGGGCCAACGTCCTGACTTTC
>TRBV19|TRBJ2-5|NA|NA
CASSIGVRGGLETQYF
TGTGCCAGTAGTATAGGAGTGCGAGGAGGGCTGGAGACCCAGTACTTC
>TRBV28|TRBJ2-3|NA|NA
CASSLPGTDTQYF
TGTGCCAGCAGTTTACCCGGCACAGATACGCAGTATTTT
>TRBV29-1|TRBJ2-1|NA|NA
CSVLVRTDGRQFF
TGCAGCGTTCTAGTTCGTACAGATGGGAGGCAGTTCTTC
>TRBV19|TRBJ1-2|NA|NA
CASSIPGLSLYGYTF
TGTGCCAGTAGTATACCAGGGCTCTCCCTCTATGGCTACACCTTC
>TRBV25-1|TRBJ1-2|NA|NA
CASSEYFVRGGPYGYTF
TGTGCCAGCAGTGAATATTTCGTACGTGGAGGACCCTATGGCTACACCTTC
>TRBV6-1|TRBJ2-1|TRBD2|once
CASSEASGRAGYEQFF
TGTGCCAGCAGTGAGGCTAGCGGGAGGGCAGGCTATGAGCAGTTCTTC
>TRBV7-9|TRBJ2-7|TRBD1|NA
CASSQGTEHLYEQYF
TGTGCCAGCAGCCAAGGGACAGAGCATCTCTACGAGCAGTACTTC
>TRBV4-1|TRBJ2-3|NA|NA
CASSQVFVGPSTDTQYF
TGCGCCAGCAGCCAAGTTTTTGTTGGCCCAAGCACAGATACGCAGTATTTT
>TRBV19|TRBJ2-5|NA|once
CASTFRVRQETQYF
TGTGCCAGTACTTTCAGGGTCAGGCAAGAGACCCAGTACTTC
>TRBV5-1|TRBJ2-4|TRBD2|few
CASSTVATSGNIQYF
TGCGCCAGCAGCACGGTCGCGACTAGCGGAAACATTCAGTACTTC
>TRBV27|TRBJ2-7|NA|NA
CASSLRVRYEQYF
TGTGCCAGCAGTCTGAGGGTACGCTACGAGCAGTACTTC
>TRBV18|TRBJ2-2|NA|NA
CASSLLSGINTGELFF
TGTGCCAGCTCACTTCTTAGCGGTATAAACACCGGGGAGCTGTTTTTT
>TRBV5-1|TRBJ2-7|TRBD2|NA
CASHRLAGGSYEQYF
TGCGCCAGCCACCGACTAGCGGGGGGGTCCTACGAGCAGTACTTC
>TRBV14|TRBJ2-7|NA|NA
CASRRGGSYEQYF
TGTGCCAGCCGGAGGGGGGGCAGCTACGAGCAGTACTTC
>TRBV6-1|TRBJ2-1|TRBD2|NA
CASSGTSGSYSEQFF
TGTGCCAGCAGTGGCACTAGCGGGAGTTATAGTGAGCAGTTCTTC
>TRBV5-1|TRBJ2-7|TRBD1|NA
CASAWDRGYEQYF
TGCGCCAGCGCCTGGGACAGGGGCTACGAGCAGTACTTC
>TRBV4-2|TRBJ2-1|NA|few
CASSQDPIPESEQFF
TGTGCCAGCAGCCAAGACCCTATACCAGAGAGTGAGCAGTTCTTC
>TRBV2|TRBJ2-7|NA|NA
CARFQLGGSYEQYF
TGTGCCAGATTTCAACTAGGAGGGTCCTACGAGCAGTACTTC
>TRBV9|TRBJ2-3|TRBD2|NA
CASSVPIAGDTPDTQYF
TGTGCCAGCAGCGTACCTATAGCGGGGGATACACCAGATACGCAGTATTTT